The present T cell receptor beta chain was sequenced within a study of cytomegalovirus exposure and HLA in healthy donors. This clone was detected only a few times. Trimming stripped 8 bases from V and 3 bases from J, with 7 bases between. CDR1 and CDR2 from the germline V gene are SNHLY and FYNNEI. This CDR3 has 11 residues. The PCR made use of 60 Vbeta and 13 Jbeta primers. Assay used: immunoSEQ multiplex PCR; TCRdb lists only in-frame clones, some missing. The table includes 150,000 to 200,000 clones, around 78% detected once. Sequences were obtained from PBMCs. This TCR came from a man younger than 40 in good health and CMV-seronegative. J is TRBJ1-1 and V is TRBV2; no reliable D call. The CDR3 protein is CASAEDTEAFF. Written as DNA, the CDR3 is TGTGCCAGCGCGGAGGACACTGAAGCTTTCTTT.